In its sample, the clone carrying this TCR beta chain was seen a few times. This entry comes from a study of T cells of healthy individuals. MiXCR, applied by TCRdb to the 5' RACE reads, yields one record per CDR3 protein. The table lists 55,000 to 65,000 distinct CDR3 sequences, roughly 17% of them singletons, with about 4.7% in the top ten. The TCR comes from a human donor in good health.

The CDR3 nucleotides are TGTGCCAGCAGTTCCCCGGGGGGTGGGGTAGGCTACACCTTC. Translating gives CASSSPGGGVGYTF. The chain carries TRBV12-3 or TRBV12-4 and TRBJ1-2; a weak D match, TRBD1 (5 bases). The CDR3 is 14 residues long. Trimming left V 4 bases short and J 8 bases short, with 17 bases between.